Listed below are T cell receptor beta chains from one sample, sequenced in a study of long-term antiretroviral therapy in people with HIV. The method was immunoSEQ multiplex PCR; TCRdb's version includes in-frame clones alone and lacks a portion of them. This table holds about 25,000 clones, 65% to 90% found once. This specimen was unsorted PBMCs, taken 1.2 years after starting antiretroviral therapy. These receptor sequences come from a man in his fifties with HIV. Both conserved end residues are part of each CDR3. A D gene is named only where the DNA matches it firmly. Where a row states a size, it is once, few, many or the class of an expanded clone; other rows omit it.

clone size | J gene | D gene | V gene | CDR3 DNA | CDR3 protein
- | TRBJ2-6 | - | TRBV18 | TGTGCCAGCTCACCACGATCACCCGGACAAACCGGGGCCAACGTCCTGACTTTC | CASSPRSPGQTGANVLTF
- | TRBJ1-3 | - | TRBV5-6 | TGTGCCAGCAGGACGTCGGGACCCTTGGACACCATATATTTT | CASRTSGPLDTIYF
- | TRBJ2-3 | - | TRBV11-2 | TGTGCCAGCAGCATCACAGGGCCCACAGATACGCAGTATTTT | CASSITGPTDTQYF
- | TRBJ2-7 | - | TRBV9 | TGTGCCAGCAGCCCGAGACAGAGCTCCTACGAGCAGTACTTC | CASSPRQSSYEQYF
- | TRBJ1-2 | - | TRBV6-5 | TGTGCCAGCAGGGGTTGGACAGAACACAACTATGGCTACACCTTC | CASRGWTEHNYGYTF
- | TRBJ2-7 | - | TRBV7-9 | TGTGCCAGCAGCTTAGGACGTGGAACCAGCTCCTACGAGCAGTACTTC | CASSLGRGTSSYEQYF
- | TRBJ2-2 | - | TRBV2 | TGTGCCAGCAGTGGTGGCGGGGTCGGGTCCGGGGAGCTGTTTTTT | CASSGGGVGSGELFF
once | TRBJ1-1 | - | TRBV20-1 | TGCAGTGCTCCGAGGAACACTGAAGCTTTCTTT | CSAPRNTEAFF
- | TRBJ1-2 | - | TRBV6-4 | TGTGCCAGCAGGAGAGGCCCACAGGGCGAGGGTGGCTACACCTTC | CASRRGPQGEGGYTF
- | TRBJ1-1 | - | TRBV19 | TGTGCCAGTAGTCCTTACACGGACAGTGAAGCTTTCTTT | CASSPYTDSEAFF
- | TRBJ1-2 | - | TRBV2 | TGTGCCAGCACCACCCTCGGGGGGTATGGCTACACCTTC | CASTTLGGYGYTF
- | TRBJ1-6 | - | TRBV28 | TGTGCCAGCAGTCCCCCCGACGGTTATAATTCACCCCTCCACTTT | CASSPPDGYNSPLHF
- | TRBJ2-3 | TRBD2 | TRBV10-3 | TGTGCCATCAGTGGACTAGCGGGGACCACAGATACGCAGTATTTT | CAISGLAGTTDTQYF
- | TRBJ1-6 | TRBD1 | TRBV5-4 | TGTGCCAGCAGGGGGGACAGGAATAATTCACCCCTCCACTTT | CASRGDRNNSPLHF
- | TRBJ1-5 | - | TRBV2 | TGTGCCAGTGGGGGGGAGGTCACCACGACCCAGCATTTT | CASGGEVTTTQHF
- | TRBJ1-1 | - | TRBV18 | TGTGCCAGCTCACCCCCGAACACTGAAGCTTTCTTT | CASSPPNTEAFF
- | TRBJ1-1 | - | TRBV30 | TGTGCCTGGACCTTAACGAGGGGCGGAGGGGTAAACACTGAAGCTTTCTTT | CAWTLTRGGGVNTEAFF
few | TRBJ1-2 | - | TRBV28 | TGTGCCAGCAGTTTAGCGACGCCGCCTGGGGGCTACACCTTC | CASSLATPPGGYTF
- | TRBJ1-1 | - | TRBV5-1 | TGCGCCAGCAGCTTAAGTCCAAACAAGAACACTGAAGCTTTCTTT | CASSLSPNKNTEAFF
- | TRBJ2-3 | TRBD2 | TRBV5-1 | TGCGCCAGGGGGGAACAGCGGGGGAAATCAGATACGCAGTATTTT | CARGEQRGKSDTQYF
- | TRBJ1-4 | - | TRBV28 | TGTGCCAGCAGCCAGATGGACGGCGCAACTAATGAAAAACTGTTTTTT | CASSQMDGATNEKLFF
once | TRBJ2-3 | TRBD1 | TRBV11-3 | TGTGCCAGCAGCCGTCGGACAGGGGGCGCCGGGGCAGATACGCAGTATTTT | CASSRRTGGAGADTQYF
- | TRBJ2-7 | TRBD1 | TRBV7-9 | TGTGCCAGCAGCGGACAGGGACCCTACGAGCAGTACTTC | CASSGQGPYEQYF